Listed below are T cell receptor beta chains from one sample, sequenced in a study of T cells after yellow fever vaccination. TCRdb fed the 5' RACE reads into MiXCR, producing one record per CDR3 protein. The sample comprises approximately 300,000 distinct CDR3 sequences, about 6.6% of which are singletons, and 15% to 20% rests with the top ten. The sample was PBMCs, taken approximately 40 days after the first yellow fever vaccination. These receptor sequences come from a man aged 18-30 years who received the YFV17D yellow fever vaccine. The CDR3 runs from the conserved cysteine through the conserved F or W. A D gene is named only where the DNA matches it firmly.

D gene | J gene | CDR3 length | V gene | CDR3 protein
NA | TRBJ2-2 | 17 | TRBV6-5 | CASSYSGAGRNTGELFF
NA | TRBJ2-7 | 15 | TRBV5-4 | CASSPPGRGVEEQYF
NA | TRBJ1-5 | 15 | TRBV4-1 | CASSQGDDSNQPQHF
NA | TRBJ2-1 | 14 | TRBV5-1 | CASSLGGGRNEQFF
NA | TRBJ1-1 | 15 | TRBV20-1 | CSARVYQVLTTEAFF
TRBD1 | TRBJ2-7 | 12 | TRBV20-1 | CSATDRGYEQYF
NA | TRBJ2-1 | 13 | TRBV29-1 | CSVVLKAYNEQFF
NA | TRBJ2-1 | 14 | TRBV25-1 | CASSESSYGDEQFF
NA | TRBJ1-3 | 15 | TRBV7-8 | CASSLGPISGNTIYF
NA | TRBJ1-5 | 15 | TRBV9 | CASSATWFRNQPQHF